The following is a T cell receptor beta chain sequence with its context. Approximately 220 ng DNA, about 28,000 T cell genomes, went into each sorted-subset replicate PCR. How the authors handled the data: From ImmunoSEQ came sequences covering only the junction and carrying no quality scores, so filtering differed. Generated by immunoSEQ multiplex PCR, the TCRdb table keeps only in-frame clones and is missing some. V, J and clone size reflect that table, while D and trimming were determined from the DNA. The sample shows over a million clones, roughly 96% of them seen only once. The CDR3 sequence is 15 residues long. Looked up from germline, CDR1 is SEHNR and CDR2 is FQNEAQ (reference sequence). V lost 5 bases and J lost 2; bases outside the gene matches: 9. The data belong to a study of shared clonotypes between healthy human individuals.

This chain connects TRBV7-9 to TRBJ2-7, with 7 bases fitting TRBD1. Source material: naive CD4+ T cells sorted from blood. Subset defined: CD45RA+ positively selected. The sequence came from a man aged 30 to 45 in good health. The CDR3 reads CASSNPRTGAYEQYF. The CDR3 DNA follows: TGTGCCAGCAGCAACCCAAGGACAGGCGCCTACGAGCAGTACTTC.